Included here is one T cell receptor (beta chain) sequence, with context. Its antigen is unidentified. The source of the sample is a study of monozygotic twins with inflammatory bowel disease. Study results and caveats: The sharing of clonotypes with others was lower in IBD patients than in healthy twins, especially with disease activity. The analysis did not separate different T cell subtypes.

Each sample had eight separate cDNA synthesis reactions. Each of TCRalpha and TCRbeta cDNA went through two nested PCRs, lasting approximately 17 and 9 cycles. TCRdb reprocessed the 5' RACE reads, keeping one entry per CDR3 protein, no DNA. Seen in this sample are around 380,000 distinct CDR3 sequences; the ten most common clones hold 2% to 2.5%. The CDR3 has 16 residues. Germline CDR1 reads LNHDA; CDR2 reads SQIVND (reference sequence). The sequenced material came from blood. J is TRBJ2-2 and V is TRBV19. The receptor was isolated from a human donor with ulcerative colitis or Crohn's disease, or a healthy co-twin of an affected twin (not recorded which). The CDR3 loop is CASSIGEQTNTGELFF.